The 23 T cell receptor beta chains reported below all come from one sample, sequenced in a study of regulatory T cells in long-lasting Graves disease. Library construction for TCR beta used iRepertoire HTBI primers and Arm-PCR of CDR3 regions. TCRdb independently ran MiXCR on the multiplex PCR reads; one entry per CDR3 protein. The sample lists about 420,000 distinct CDR3 sequences; about 16% were seen once. Regarding time point: newly diagnosed GD, antithyroid drugs for less than 3 months. Isolated PBMC RNA provided the starting material for the TCR library. The data were also submitted as part of a second study, on T cells in Graves' hyperthyroidism and ophthalmopathy.

The sequenced sample was peripheral blood mononuclear cells (PBMCs), obtained at new diagnosis, from a patient treated with antithyroid drugs. The receptors were gathered from a woman younger than 35 with Graves disease.

The chain recombines TRBV28 with TRBJ1-5, with a possible D match to TRBD1 (5 bases). The V gene's germline CDR1 is MDHEN and CDR2 SYDVKM. The CDR3 has 15 amino acids. Trimming cost V 2 bases and J 9 bases, with 17 bases left between them. The CDR3 coding sequence is TGTGCCAGCAGTTTAAGGGGCCCGGGATTGAGGCCCCAGCATTTT. Translating it yields CASSLRGPGLRPQHF.

This clonotype was observed a handful of times. The junction differs from germline at one of its ends, possibly a read error. The J gene is TRBJ2-1, the V gene TRBV2, with unresolved D. This CDR3 spans 15 amino acids. Germline loops: CDR1 SNHLY, CDR2 FYNNEI. CDR3 sequence (DNA): TGCGCCAGCAGCCAATCAGAGCGCTCCTACAATGAGCAGTTCTTC. Translated, it gives CASSQSERSYNEQFF.

The chain joins TRBV25-1 to TRBJ1-1; 8 bases match TRBD1. Germline lookup yields CDR1 MGHDK and CDR2 SYGVNS. The V gene end was trimmed by 7 bases and the J gene end by 10 bases; junction bases not matched to a gene: 8. The CDR3 sequence is 12 residues long. The CDR3 nucleotides are TGTGCCAGCACCTTAGGACAGGGAAGAGCTTTCTTT. As protein: CASTLGQGRAFF.

This clonotype was seen a few times. V and J are TRBV10-3 and TRBJ1-1; D is unresolved. Germline-derived CDR1 and CDR2 are ENHRY and SYGVKD. V was cut by 3 bases and J by 3 bases, with 14 bases left in between. The CDR3 has 15 residues. The CDR3 DNA follows: TGTGCCATCAGTGAAAAAACCCGGAGGCACACTGAAGCTTTCTTT. Its protein product is CAISEKTRRHTEAFF.

V is TRBV19 and J is TRBJ2-1; D not certain. Germline CDR1 and CDR2: LNHDA and SQIVND (reference sequence). CDR3 size: 14 residues. V was cut by 5 bases and J by 3 bases, with 11 bases left in between. In DNA form, the CDR3 reads TGTGCCAGTAGTCCGGCAGGTGTCTACAATGAGCAGTTCTTC. As protein: CASSPAGVYNEQFF.

This clonotype has at least ten counts. V is TRBV18 and J is TRBJ1-5, with D perhaps matching TRBD1 (5 bases). The CDR3 is 14 amino acids. Trimming took 5 bases from V and 0 from J, leaving 8 bases between them. CDR1 is KGHSH and CDR2 is LQKENI in the germline V gene. The CDR3 loop reads CASSGAHSNQPQHF. The CDR3 DNA reads TGTGCCAGCTCAGGGGCGCATAGCAATCAGCCCCAGCATTTT.

This clonotype has more than one count but fewer than ten. The chain recombines TRBV20-1 with TRBJ2-3; tentatively, D is TRBD2 (5 bases). CDR1 DFQATT and CDR2 SNEGSKA come from the germline V gene (reference sequence). V was cut by 5 bases and J by 0 bases, with 15 bases left in between. The CDR3 contains 15 residues. CDR3 nucleotides: TGCAGTGCTGCCTCCAGGAGCGGAAGCACAGATACGCAGTATTTT. The encoded protein is CSAASRSGSTDTQYF.

Of note for this clonotype: A single base separates this from a much larger clone, so it may be a read error. V and J are TRBV20-1 and TRBJ2-1, with TRBD2 matching over 8 bases. This CDR3 region has 14 residues. In germline, CDR1 is DFQATT, CDR2 SNEGSKA (reference sequence). The CDR3 DNA reads TGCAGTGCCCCACCGGGACTAGTGCTTTTCGAGCGGTTCTTC. This encodes CSAPPGLVLFERFF.

There are many counts of this clonotype. The chain employs TRBV5-1 and TRBJ1-1; D not resolved. The CDR3 runs 14 residues. V dropped 0 bases and J dropped 0 bases, with 6 bases sitting between them. CDR1 and CDR2 (germline): SGHRS, YFSETQ. CDR3 residues: CASSLGYMNTEAFF. CDR3 DNA: TGCGCCAGCAGCTTGGGATACATGAACACTGAAGCTTTCTTT.

Many counts were recorded for this clonotype. V and J are TRBV7-2 and TRBJ2-3, with D possibly matching TRBD1 (5 bases). Trimming shortened V by 4 bases and J by 4 bases, and 18 bases separated the two germline ends. The germline V gene encodes CDR1 SGHTA and CDR2 FQGNSA. There are 16 residues in the CDR3. The CDR3 nucleotides read TGTGCCAGCAGCTACCCGACAGAAAGTTACTCAGATACGCAGTATTTT. This gives the protein CASSYPTESYSDTQYF.

This clonotype was recorded at least ten times. The V and J genes are TRBV7-9 and TRBJ2-1, with D perhaps TRBD2 (6 bases). Germline-derived CDR1 and CDR2 are SEHNR and FQNEAQ (reference sequence). The ends were cut back, 6 bases at V and 0 bases at J, with 9 bases in the middle. The CDR3 sequence is 14 residues long. CDR3: CASRLGSSYNEQFF. The CDR3 DNA follows: TGTGCCAGCAGACTCGGGAGCTCCTACAATGAGCAGTTCTTC.

This clonotype came up many times. V gene TRBV7-8 combines with J gene TRBJ2-5; unclear D gene. There are 13 residues in the CDR3. V lost 2 bases, J lost 5 bases, and 9 bases lay in between. The germline gives CDR1 SGHVS, CDR2 FQNEAQ. The CDR3 region is CASSLTGPETQYF. The CDR3 DNA reads as TGTGCCAGCAGCTTAACGGGTCCGGAGACCCAGTACTTC.

This clonotype has a count of ten or more. The chain is built from TRBV30 and TRBJ2-3; tentatively, D is TRBD1 (5 bases). The length of the CDR3 is 14 residues. CDR1 and CDR2 from the germline V gene are GTSNPN and SVGIG (reference sequence). The V end was cut by 2 bases, the J end by 1 base, with 10 bases between. This chain's CDR3 is CAWSRGLRTDTQYF. Written as DNA, the CDR3 is TGTGCCTGGAGTAGGGGTCTCCGCACAGATACGCAGTATTTT. Drawing the rest from reference TRBV30 and TRBJ2-3, the complete variable domain is SQTIHQWPATLVQPVGSPLSLECTVEGTSNPNLYWYRQAAGRGLQLLFYSVGIGQISSEVPQNLSASRPQDRQFILSSKKLLLSDSGFYLCAWSRGLRTDTQYFGPGTRLTVL.

The V gene is TRBV4-1, the J gene TRBJ2-5; TRBD2 matches 7 bases. V was clipped by 0 bases and J by 2 bases; unmatched bases: 6. The CDR3 is 16 residues long. Germline values: CDR1 MGHRA, CDR2 YSYEKL. The CDR3 sequence is CASSQESGTAQETQYF. CDR3 coding DNA: TGCGCCAGCAGCCAAGAGAGCGGGACTGCACAAGAGACCCAGTACTTC.

This clonotype was recorded a few times. The genes are TRBV20-1 and TRBJ2-7; D is possibly TRBD2 (6 bases). Per germline, CDR1 DFQATT and CDR2 SNEGSKA (reference sequence). Trimming pared 5 bases from V and 5 bases from J, leaving 13 bases between. The CDR3 is 12 amino acids. In DNA form, the CDR3 reads TGCAGTGCTTCGCTAGGGGAGGACGAGCAGTACTTC. As protein: CSASLGEDEQYF.

This sequence joins TRBV27 and TRBJ2-3, with 9 bases that match TRBD2. Unmatched junction bases numbered 11, after V lost 2 bases and J lost 5 bases. There are 17 residues in the CDR3. Germline CDR1 MNHEY, CDR2 SMNVEV (reference sequence). In DNA form, the CDR3 reads TGTGCCAGCAGTTTAATAATAGCGGGAGATGAGGAAGATACGCAGTATTTT. Its translation: CASSLIIAGDEEDTQYF.

This clonotype has a count of ten or more. CDR3 coding DNA: TGTGCCAGCAGTCCTAGGTGGGACGGTTATTACGAGCAGTACTTC. Residues: CASSPRWDGYYEQYF. The V call is TRBV27, the J call TRBJ2-7; either TRBD1 or TRBD2 may supply D (5 bases each). This CDR3 contains 15 residues. Germline V lookup: CDR1 MNHEY, CDR2 SMNVEV (reference sequence). Trimming removed 5 bases at V and 4 bases at J, with 18 bases between.

This clonotype was observed at least ten times. The chain couples TRBV11-2 to TRBJ2-2, with D maybe TRBD2 (5 bases). The CDR3 covers 13 residues. V was trimmed by 1 base and J by 5 bases, leaving 5 bases between them. The germline gives CDR1 SGHAT, CDR2 FQNNGV. The DNA of the CDR3 is TGTGCCAGCAGCTTAGGAGGGACCGGGGAGCTGTTTTTT. Protein: CASSLGGTGELFF.

The gene calls are TRBV28 and TRBJ1-4, with D possibly matching TRBD1 (6 bases). This CDR3 contains 15 residues. V lost 6 bases and J lost 5, with 16 bases in between. Germline CDR1 is MDHEN and CDR2 is SYDVKM. DNA of the CDR3: TGTGCCAGCAGCCCCGGACAGATGGGAAATGAAAAACTGTTTTTT. It encodes CASSPGQMGNEKLFF.

This clonotype has a count of ten or more. V is TRBV7-9 and J is TRBJ2-1; D gene ambiguous. The CDR3 is 13 residues long. Germline CDR1 SEHNR, CDR2 FQNEAQ (reference sequence). Trimming took 2 bases from V and 6 from J, leaving 8 bases between them. The DNA of the CDR3 is TGTGCCAGCAGCTTATTAGGGCCCAATGAGCAGTTCTTC. The encoded protein is CASSLLGPNEQFF.

Ten or more counts support this clonotype. The V and J genes are TRBV12-3 or TRBV12-4 and TRBJ2-2, with 8 bases that match TRBD2. The length of the CDR3 is 15 residues. The J segment lost 6 bases and the V segment lost 6 bases, leaving 9 bases of the junction unmatched. The CDR3 here is CASRPSGSTSGELFF. The DNA of the CDR3 is TGTGCCAGCAGGCCGAGCGGGAGTACTTCCGGGGAGCTGTTTTTT.

This clonotype was found many times. The V gene is TRBV27, the J gene TRBJ1-4; D possibly corresponds to TRBD1 (6 bases). This CDR3 is 15 amino acids long. V was cut by 6 bases and J by 7 bases, with 18 bases left in between. Germline loops: CDR1 MNHEY, CDR2 SMNVEV (reference sequence). CDR3 sequence reads: CASSRRTARGEKLFF. In DNA form, the CDR3 reads TGTGCCAGCAGCCGGAGGACAGCCCGGGGTGAAAAACTGTTTTTT.

The chain links TRBV6-2 or TRBV6-3 to TRBJ1-1, with a weak D call TRBD1 (5 bases). Germline CDR1 reads MNHEY; CDR2 reads SVGEGT. V lost 8 bases, J lost 1 base, and 14 bases lay in between. The CDR3 length is 14 residues. CDR3: CASHPGPPNTEAFF. In DNA, the CDR3 is TGTGCCAGCCACCCGGGACCCCCGAACACTGAAGCTTTCTTT.